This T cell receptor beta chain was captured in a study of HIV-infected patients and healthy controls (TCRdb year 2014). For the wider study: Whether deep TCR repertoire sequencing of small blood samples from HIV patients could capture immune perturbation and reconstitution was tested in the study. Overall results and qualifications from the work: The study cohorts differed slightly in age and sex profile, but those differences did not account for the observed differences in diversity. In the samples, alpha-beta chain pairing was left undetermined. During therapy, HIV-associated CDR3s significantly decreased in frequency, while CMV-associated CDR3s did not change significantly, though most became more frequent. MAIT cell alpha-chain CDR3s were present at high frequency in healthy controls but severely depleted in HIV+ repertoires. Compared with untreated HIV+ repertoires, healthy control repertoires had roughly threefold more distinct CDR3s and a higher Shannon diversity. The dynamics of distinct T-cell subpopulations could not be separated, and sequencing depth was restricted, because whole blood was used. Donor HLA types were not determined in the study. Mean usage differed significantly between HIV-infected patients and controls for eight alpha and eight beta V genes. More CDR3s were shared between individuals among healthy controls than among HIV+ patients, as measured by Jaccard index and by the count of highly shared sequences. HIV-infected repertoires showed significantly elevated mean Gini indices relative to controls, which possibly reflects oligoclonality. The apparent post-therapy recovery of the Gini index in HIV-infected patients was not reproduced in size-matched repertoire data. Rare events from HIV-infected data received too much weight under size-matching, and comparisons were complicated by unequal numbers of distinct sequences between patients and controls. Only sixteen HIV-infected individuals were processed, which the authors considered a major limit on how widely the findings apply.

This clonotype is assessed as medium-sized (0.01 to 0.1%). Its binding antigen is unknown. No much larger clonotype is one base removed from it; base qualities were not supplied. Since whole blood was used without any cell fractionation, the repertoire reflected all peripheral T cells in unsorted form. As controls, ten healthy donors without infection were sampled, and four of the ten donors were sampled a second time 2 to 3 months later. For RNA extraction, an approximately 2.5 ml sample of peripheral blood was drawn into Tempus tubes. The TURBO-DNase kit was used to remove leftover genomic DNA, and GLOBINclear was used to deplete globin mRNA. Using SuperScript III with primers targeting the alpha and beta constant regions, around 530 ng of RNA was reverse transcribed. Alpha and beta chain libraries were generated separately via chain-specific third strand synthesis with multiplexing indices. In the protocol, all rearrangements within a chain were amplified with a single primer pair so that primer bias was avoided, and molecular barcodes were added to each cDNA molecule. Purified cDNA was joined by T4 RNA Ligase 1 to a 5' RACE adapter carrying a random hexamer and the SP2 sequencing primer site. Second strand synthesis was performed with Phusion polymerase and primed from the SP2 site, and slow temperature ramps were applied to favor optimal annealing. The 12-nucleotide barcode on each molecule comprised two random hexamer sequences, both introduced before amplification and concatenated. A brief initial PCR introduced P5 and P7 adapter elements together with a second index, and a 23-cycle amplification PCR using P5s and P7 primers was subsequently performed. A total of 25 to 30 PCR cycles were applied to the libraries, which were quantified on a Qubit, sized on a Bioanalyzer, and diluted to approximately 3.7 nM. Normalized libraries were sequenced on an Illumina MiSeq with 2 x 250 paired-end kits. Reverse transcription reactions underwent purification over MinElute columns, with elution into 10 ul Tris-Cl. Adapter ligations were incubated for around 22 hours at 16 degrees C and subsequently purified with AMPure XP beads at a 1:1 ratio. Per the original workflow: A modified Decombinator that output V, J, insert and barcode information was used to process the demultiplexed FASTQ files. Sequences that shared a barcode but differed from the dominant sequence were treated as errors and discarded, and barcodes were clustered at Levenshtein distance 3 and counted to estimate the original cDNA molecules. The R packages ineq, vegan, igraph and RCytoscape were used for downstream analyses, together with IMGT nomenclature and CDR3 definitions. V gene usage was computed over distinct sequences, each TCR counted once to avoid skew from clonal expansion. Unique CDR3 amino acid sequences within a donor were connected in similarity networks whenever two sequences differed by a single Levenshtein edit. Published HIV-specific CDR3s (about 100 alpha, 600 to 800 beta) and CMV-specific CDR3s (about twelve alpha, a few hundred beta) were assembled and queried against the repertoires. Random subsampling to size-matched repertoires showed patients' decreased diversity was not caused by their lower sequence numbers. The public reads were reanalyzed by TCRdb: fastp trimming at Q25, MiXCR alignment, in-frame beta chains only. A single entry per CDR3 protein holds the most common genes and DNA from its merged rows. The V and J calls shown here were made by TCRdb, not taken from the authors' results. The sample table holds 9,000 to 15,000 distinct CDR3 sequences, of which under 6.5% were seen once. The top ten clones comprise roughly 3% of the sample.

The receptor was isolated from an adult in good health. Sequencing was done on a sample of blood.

The DNA is TGCGCCAGCAGCTTGGCCCAGGGGAGCAATGAGCAGTTCTTC. It translates to CASSLAQGSNEQFF. The V gene is TRBV5-1 and the J gene is TRBJ2-1; matching of 6 bases hints at TRBD1 as the D gene. Inclusive of the bounding cysteine and phenylalanine, the CDR3 is 14 residues long. Only the CDR3 region is kept as DNA, spanning 42 bases read in frame from base 1. Deletion took 0 bases off V and 6 bases off J, with a span of 10 bases between the germline ends. The germline V gene supplies CDR1 SGHRS and CDR2 YFSETQ.